The 4 T cell receptor beta chains given below trace back to one sample, sequenced in a study of T cell repertoires in cytomegalovirus infection. MiXCR was run by TCRdb on the reads, yielding one entry per CDR3 protein. Of roughly 230,000 distinct CDR3 sequences listed, 15% to 20% are singletons. The source material was CD8+ T cells from PBMCs. These receptors all come from a human donor in good health (CMV status not recorded). Some clones in this sample may be carry-over from other donors' samples.

Here the CDR3 reads CASSYSSDHTEAFF. The CDR3 DNA is TGTGCCAGCAGCTACTCCTCGGACCACACTGAAGCTTTCTTT. This chain joins TRBV7-6 and TRBJ1-1, with no clear D. Trimming pared 4 bases from V and 3 bases from J, leaving 12 bases between. The CDR3 has 14 amino acids. CDR1 and CDR2 (germline): SGHVS, FNYEAQ.

V usage is TRBV6-5 and J usage is TRBJ1-2; D unclear. Looked up from germline, CDR1 is MNHEY and CDR2 is SVGAGI. This CDR3 has 13 residues. Trimming stripped 0 bases from V and 6 bases from J, with 8 bases between. In DNA form, the CDR3 reads TGTGCCAGCAGTTACTCCGAGGGAGATGGCTACACCTTC. Its protein is CASSYSEGDGYTF.

This clonotype was recorded a few times. The chain carries TRBV6-5 and TRBJ2-7; 9 bases fit TRBD2. CDR1 and CDR2 (germline): MNHEY, SVGAGI. V trimming: 0 bases; J trimming: 2 bases; junction bases outside the gene matches: 11. There are 18 residues in the CDR3. For the CDR3, the DNA is TGTGCCAGCAGTTACTCGGCTAGCGGGGAAATTAACACCTACGAGCAGTACTTC. This sequence encodes CASSYSASGEINTYEQYF.

The gene calls are TRBV12-3 or TRBV12-4 and TRBJ2-7; either TRBD1 or TRBD2 may supply D (5 bases each). This CDR3 has 14 amino acids. Trimming cost V 7 bases and J 7 bases, with 20 bases left between them. The CDR3 region is CASTANGGAAEQYF. The CDR3 bases are TGTGCCAGCACCGCCAATGGGGGTGCCGCTGAGCAGTACTTC.